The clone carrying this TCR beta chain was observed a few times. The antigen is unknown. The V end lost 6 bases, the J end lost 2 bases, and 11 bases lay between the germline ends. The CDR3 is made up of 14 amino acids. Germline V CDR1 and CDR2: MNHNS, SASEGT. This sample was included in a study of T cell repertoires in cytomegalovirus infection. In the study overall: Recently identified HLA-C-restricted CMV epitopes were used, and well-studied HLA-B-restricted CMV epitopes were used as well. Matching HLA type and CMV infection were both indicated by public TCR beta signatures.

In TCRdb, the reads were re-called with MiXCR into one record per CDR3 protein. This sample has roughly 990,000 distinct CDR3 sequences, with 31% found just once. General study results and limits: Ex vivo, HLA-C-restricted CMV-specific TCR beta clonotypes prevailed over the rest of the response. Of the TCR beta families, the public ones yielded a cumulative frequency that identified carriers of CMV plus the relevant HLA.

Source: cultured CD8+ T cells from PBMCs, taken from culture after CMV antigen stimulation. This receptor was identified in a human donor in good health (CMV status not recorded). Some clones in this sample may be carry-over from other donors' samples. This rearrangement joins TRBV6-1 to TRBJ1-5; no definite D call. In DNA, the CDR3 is TGTGCCAGCAGCGCGGGGTTGGGCAATCAGCCCCAGCATTTT. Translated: CASSAGLGNQPQHF.